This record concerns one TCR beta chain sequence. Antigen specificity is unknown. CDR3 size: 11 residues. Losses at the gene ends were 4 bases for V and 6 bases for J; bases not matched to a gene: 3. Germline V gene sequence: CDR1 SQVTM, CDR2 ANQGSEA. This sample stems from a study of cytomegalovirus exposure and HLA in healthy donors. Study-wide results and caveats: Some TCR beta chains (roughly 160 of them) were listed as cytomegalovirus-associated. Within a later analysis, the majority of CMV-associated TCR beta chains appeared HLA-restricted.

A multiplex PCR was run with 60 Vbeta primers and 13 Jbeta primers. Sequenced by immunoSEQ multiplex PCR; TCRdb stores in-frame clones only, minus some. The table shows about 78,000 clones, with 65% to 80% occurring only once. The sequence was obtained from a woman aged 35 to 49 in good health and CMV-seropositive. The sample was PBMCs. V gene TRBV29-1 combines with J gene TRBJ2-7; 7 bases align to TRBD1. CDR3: CSVGTGAEQYF. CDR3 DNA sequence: TGCAGCGTTGGTACAGGGGCCGAGCAGTACTTC.